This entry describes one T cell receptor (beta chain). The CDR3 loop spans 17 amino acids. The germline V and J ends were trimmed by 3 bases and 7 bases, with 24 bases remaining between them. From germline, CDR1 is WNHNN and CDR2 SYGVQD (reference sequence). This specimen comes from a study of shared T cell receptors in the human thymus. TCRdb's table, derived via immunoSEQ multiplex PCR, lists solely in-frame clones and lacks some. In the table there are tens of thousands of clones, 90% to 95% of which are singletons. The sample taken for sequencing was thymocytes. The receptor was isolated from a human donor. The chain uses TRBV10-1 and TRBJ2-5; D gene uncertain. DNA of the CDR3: TGCGCCAGCAGTGAAGAAGGGTGTAACCAGCTTGGGCGGACCCAGTACTTC. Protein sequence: CASSEEGCNQLGRTQYF.